This TCR beta chain was recorded in a study of CD8 T cells in Susac syndrome. A note on this clonotype: As yet, its antigen is unknown.

With random hexamers, roughly 0.45 to 1 ug RNA was reverse transcribed. By means of immunoSEQ multiplex PCR, TCR beta CDR3 spanning 54 Vbeta and 13 Jbeta underwent amplification. From the immunoSEQ multiplex PCR reads, TCRdb called clonotypes with MiXCR, one entry per CDR3 protein. Seen here are over 150,000 distinct CDR3 sequences, roughly 94% observed once, and the top ten hold around 0.094%. Findings and limits, study-wide: CD4+ T cell repertoires in Susac syndrome exhibited no evidence of clonal expansion.

The CDR3 runs 17 residues. V lost 3 bases, J lost 4 bases, and 8 bases stayed unmatched. Per germline, CDR1 LGHDT and CDR2 YNNKEL (reference sequence). The specimen was CD4+ T cells from PBMCs. This chain uses TRBV3-1 with TRBJ2-1, with 11 bases lining up with TRBD2. This receptor was taken from a human donor with Susac syndrome. The CDR3 reads CASSQSSGRARYNEQFF. The CDR3 nucleotides read TGTGCCAGCAGCCAGAGTAGCGGGAGGGCCCGGTACAATGAGCAGTTCTTC.